Shown below are 20 T cell receptor beta chains from a single sample sequenced in a study of T cell repertoires in cytomegalovirus infection. No cognate antigen is known for these TCRs. Using its own MiXCR run on the reads, TCRdb lists one record per CDR3 protein. The sample has about half a million distinct CDR3 sequences; about 33% are singletons. Sequenced material: cultured PBMCs, taken from culture after CMV antigen stimulation. All receptors come from a human donor in good health (CMV status not recorded). Some clones in this sample may be carry-over from other donors' samples.

The chain uses TRBV27 and TRBJ2-7; no clear D gene. Trimming cost V 5 bases and J 4 bases, with 12 bases left between them. This CDR3 spans 13 amino acids. Germline CDR1 MNHEY, CDR2 SMNVEV (reference sequence). Written as DNA, the CDR3 is TGTGCCAGCAGTGCGTTACGAGGATACGAGCAGTACTTC. This encodes CASSALRGYEQYF.

This sequence joins TRBV5-5 and TRBJ1-6, with D perhaps matching TRBD1 (5 bases). Between the trimmed V and J ends, which lost 4 bases and 8 bases, there was a span of 13 bases. This CDR3 spans 14 amino acids. Germline-derived CDR1 and CDR2 are SGHKS and YYEKEE (reference sequence). CDR3 protein: CASSPGPSYSPLHF. DNA for the CDR3: TGTGCCAGCAGCCCGGGACCGAGTTATTCACCCCTCCACTTT.

V usage is TRBV6-1 and J usage is TRBJ2-1; 10 bases line up with TRBD2. V shed 3 bases, J shed 7 bases, and the junction held 12 bases outside the gene matches. The CDR3 covers 17 residues. Germline V CDR1 and CDR2: MNHNS, SASEGT. The chain's CDR3 is CASSELGLALRGNEQFF. The DNA for the CDR3 is TGTGCCAGCAGTGAGTTGGGACTAGCGCTAAGAGGGAATGAGCAGTTCTTC.

The V gene is TRBV5-4, the J gene TRBJ1-6; no firm D call. CDR3 length equals 15 residues. The V end lost 0 bases, the J end lost 7 bases, and 11 bases lay between the germline ends. Germline CDR1 and CDR2: SGHNT and YYREEE (reference sequence). This CDR3 is CASSLESAGNSPLHF. The CDR3 DNA reads TGTGCCAGCAGCTTGGAGTCCGCCGGGAATTCACCCCTCCACTTT.

V usage is TRBV24-1 and J usage is TRBJ2-3; 9 bases map to TRBD2. The CDR3 is 19 residues long. Germline trimming cut 4 bases from V and 1 base from J; bases unmatched to any gene: 14. Germline V gives CDR1 KGHDR, CDR2 SFDVKD. The CDR3 region has the DNA TGTGCCACCAGTGACCAAAGGACTAGCGCACGGAGGGGCACAGATACGCAGTATTTT. Amino acid sequence: CATSDQRTSARRGTDTQYF.

This clonotype was seen a few times. This chain joins TRBV6-1 and TRBJ2-7, with TRBD2 matching over 10 bases. There are 14 residues in the CDR3. V trimming: 2 bases; J trimming: 6 bases; junction bases outside the gene matches: 4. The germline gives CDR1 MNHNS, CDR2 SASEGT. CDR3 loop: CASSESAGGTEQYV. Here the CDR3 DNA reads TGTGCCAGCAGTGAATCAGCGGGAGGGACCGAGCAGTACGTC.

This chain links TRBV7-2 with TRBJ2-1; D is unresolved. Trimming pared 5 bases from V and 2 bases from J, leaving 13 bases between. Germline V gene data show CDR1 as SGHTA and CDR2 as FQGNSA. The CDR3 totals 15 residues. CDR3 DNA sequence: TGTGCCAGCAGCCCATCCGCCCCCCCCTACAATGAGCAGTTCTTC. Translated: CASSPSAPPYNEQFF.

This chain joins TRBV18 and TRBJ1-2, with 9 nucleotides matching TRBD1. The CDR3 sequence is 15 residues long. V shed 6 bases, J shed 5 bases, and the junction held 10 bases outside the gene matches. Germline V gene sequence: CDR1 KGHSH, CDR2 LQKENI. The CDR3 spells CASSPETGGGYGYTF. The CDR3 coding sequence is TGTGCCAGCTCCCCCGAGACAGGGGGTGGGTATGGCTACACCTTC.

The genes are TRBV4-3 and TRBJ2-3; D might be TRBD2 (5 bases). Germline V CDR1 and CDR2: LGHNA, YSLEER. The CDR3 has 16 residues. Trimming removed 0 bases at V and 4 bases at J, with 14 bases between. CDR3 protein: CASSQDRAGVSDTQYF. Written as DNA, the CDR3 is TGCGCCAGCAGCCAAGATCGGGCGGGCGTCTCAGATACGCAGTATTTT.

V and J are TRBV10-3 and TRBJ2-2; D is perhaps TRBD1 (5 bases). V was pared by 6 bases and J by 1 base, with 12 bases between. This CDR3 contains 15 residues. CDR1 ENHRY and CDR2 SYGVKD come from the germline V gene. The CDR3 nucleotides are TGTGCCATCAGCGCCAGGCAGGGGAACACCGGGGAGCTGTTTTTT. It specifies CAISARQGNTGELFF.

This clonotype was picked up a small number of times. The V and J genes are TRBV30 and TRBJ1-1, with 10 bases identical to TRBD1. The CDR3 runs 13 residues. Per the germline V gene, CDR1 is GTSNPN and CDR2 is SVGIG (reference sequence). V trimming: 3 bases; J trimming: 3 bases; junction bases outside the gene matches: 1. CDR3 region: CAWSGQGDTEAFF. The CDR3 DNA reads TGTGCCTGGAGCGGACAGGGGGACACTGAAGCTTTCTTT.

This clonotype turned up a few times. The gene calls are TRBV7-3 and TRBJ2-1; the D gene could be TRBD1 or TRBD2 (6 bases each). There are 15 residues in the CDR3. V shed 4 bases and J shed 7 bases, with 17 bases lying between them. CDR1 is SGHTA, CDR2 FQGTGA, per germline. In nucleotides, the CDR3 is TGTGCCAGCAGCTCAAATGGCCAGGGGAGGAATGAGCAGTTCTTC. It codes for CASSSNGQGRNEQFF.

This chain joins TRBV12-3 or TRBV12-4 and TRBJ2-3; TRBD2 matches 14 bases. Losses at the gene ends were 2 bases for V and 4 bases for J; bases not matched to a gene: 11. The length of the CDR3 is 19 residues. CDR3: CASSLLFTGLAGGADTQYF. Here the CDR3 DNA reads TGTGCCAGCAGTTTACTTTTTACAGGACTAGCGGGAGGAGCAGATACGCAGTATTTT.

V and J are TRBV5-6 and TRBJ1-5; possible D gene TRBD1, 6 bases. The CDR3 extends over 15 amino acids. Trimming removed 0 bases from V and 6 bases from J, with 13 bases in between. Germline V gene lookup returns CDR1 SGHDT and CDR2 YYEEEE. The CDR3 nucleotides read TGTGCCAGCAGCTTGGCGGGCAGGGGCAGTCAGCCCCAGCATTTT. Translated: CASSLAGRGSQPQHF.

The chain couples TRBV12-3 or TRBV12-4 to TRBJ2-1, with TRBD2 identical over 8 bases. Trimming removed 8 bases from V and 4 bases from J; junction bases left unmatched: 10. This CDR3 has 15 residues. CDR3 sequence (DNA): TGTGCCAGCGTGACTAGCGAGACCCTTTACAATGAGCAGTTCTTC. It is translated as CASVTSETLYNEQFF.

This clonotype was seen at least ten times. This rearrangement joins TRBV7-3 to TRBJ2-5; D is ambiguous. Germline assignment: CDR1 SGHTA and CDR2 FQGTGA. V was cut by 5 bases and J by 4 bases, with 14 bases left in between. The CDR3 contains 14 residues. This CDR3 reads CASSKGSLGETQYF. In DNA form, the CDR3 reads TGTGCCAGCAGCAAGGGTAGTTTGGGAGAGACCCAGTACTTC.

This clonotype was detected only a few times. V and J are TRBV4-3 and TRBJ2-1; TRBD2 matches at 8 bases. CDR1 LGHNA and CDR2 YSLEER come from the germline V gene. The junction had 14 bases not matched to a gene; V was cut back by 4 bases and J by 3 bases. This CDR3 comprises 18 residues. CDR3 sequence reads: CASSRNAGSGAYYNEQFF. The CDR3 DNA sequence: TGCGCCAGCAGCCGAAACGCCGGTAGCGGGGCCTACTACAATGAGCAGTTCTTC.

This clonotype was found a few times. V usage is TRBV27 and J usage is TRBJ1-2, with D possibly being TRBD1 (6 bases). Germline values: CDR1 MNHEY, CDR2 SMNVEV (reference sequence). The CDR3 spans 13 residues. The V end lost 8 bases, the J end lost 3 bases, and 13 bases lay between the germline ends. CDR3 residues: CASSGTSHYGYTF. CDR3 coding DNA: TGTGCCAGCTCAGGGACATCCCACTATGGCTACACCTTC.

Only a few counts were recorded for this clonotype. This rearrangement joins TRBV5-6 to TRBJ2-2, with 9 bases fitting TRBD1. In germline, CDR1 is SGHDT, CDR2 YYEEEE. The CDR3 is 14 residues long. The V segment lost 4 bases and the J segment 4 bases; nucleotides outside the gene matches: 2. CDR3 in amino acids: CASSPGQGTGELFF. For the CDR3, the DNA is TGTGCCAGCAGCCCGGGACAGGGCACCGGGGAGCTGTTTTTT. Full variable domain (outside the CDR3, taken from reference TRBV5-6 and TRBJ2-2): DAGVTQSPTHLIKTRGQQVTLRCSPKSGHDTVSWYQQALGQGPQFIFQYYEEEERQRGNFPDRFSGHQFPNYSSELNVNALLLGDSALYLCASSPGQGTGELFFGEGSRLTVL.

This clonotype was seen many times. This CDR3 reads CASSYTGGGNQPQHF. CDR3 sequence (DNA): TGTGCCAGCAGTTACACAGGGGGCGGCAATCAGCCCCAGCATTTT. V is TRBV6-5 and J is TRBJ1-5; 9 bases map to TRBD1. This CDR3 has 15 residues. V was pared by 2 bases and J by 2 bases, with 1 base of the junction left unmatched. Germline CDR1 reads MNHEY; CDR2 reads SVGAGI.